The 21 T cell receptor beta chains reported below all come from one sample, sequenced in a study of technical replicates of blood from a few donors. TCRdb keeps only in-frame clones here, not all; method: immunoSEQ multiplex PCR. The table includes about 76,000 clones, about 86% detected once. Sample: PBMCs. The receptors shown here come from a human donor in good health. Some clones in this sample may be carry-over from other donors' samples.

The V call is TRBV14, the J call TRBJ2-7, with 8 bases lining up with TRBD2. CDR3 length equals 13 residues. Germline values: CDR1 SGHDN, CDR2 FVKESK. Losses at the gene ends were 6 bases for V and 7 bases for J; bases not matched to a gene: 8. Here the CDR3 DNA reads TGTGCCAGCAGGAGCGGGGGAATGAGGGAGCAGTACTTC. It encodes CASRSGGMREQYF. The full variable domain, with the rest looked up from reference TRBV14 and TRBJ2-7, is EAGVTQFPSHSVIEKGQTVTLRCDPISGHDNLYWYRRVMGKEIKFLLHFVKESKQDESGMPNNRFLAERTGGTYSTLKVQPAELEDSGVYFCASRSGGMREQYFGPGTRLTVT.

The rearrangement links TRBV11-2 to TRBJ2-2; D remains ambiguous. The CDR3 has 13 amino acids. Per the germline V gene, CDR1 is SGHAT and CDR2 is FQNNGV. V was trimmed by 3 bases and J by 4 bases, leaving 6 bases between them. CDR3 amino acids: CASSFVFTGELFF. CDR3 sequence (DNA): TGTGCCAGCAGCTTCGTCTTCACCGGGGAGCTGTTTTTT.

The V and J genes are TRBV19 and TRBJ1-2; 8 nucleotides match TRBD1. Germline V CDR1 and CDR2: LNHDA, SQIVND (reference sequence). With V trimmed by 9 bases and J by 8 bases, 11 bases remained unmatched. This CDR3 comprises 13 residues. CDR3 bases: TGTGCCAGCAGAATGGCAGGGGGCAACGGCTACACCTTC. Amino acids: CASRMAGGNGYTF.

The CDR3 loop is CASSSGTEQETQYF. In nucleotides, the CDR3 is TGCGCCAGCAGCTCGGGGACAGAACAAGAGACCCAGTACTTC. The chain uses TRBV5-1 and TRBJ2-5, with 7 bases that match TRBD1. The CDR3 covers 14 residues. CDR1 and CDR2 from the germline V gene are SGHRS and YFSETQ. V was pared by 3 bases and J by 2 bases, with 4 bases of the junction left unmatched.

The J gene is TRBJ2-5, the V gene TRBV5-1; D may be TRBD1 (5 bases). Germline V gene data show CDR1 as SGHRS and CDR2 as YFSETQ. The CDR3 has 15 residues. Trimming cost V 1 base and J 2 bases, with 12 bases left between them. The CDR3 sequence is CASSLFRGPQETQYF. The DNA for the CDR3 is TGCGCCAGCAGCTTGTTTAGGGGCCCACAAGAGACCCAGTACTTC.

This chain connects TRBV19 to TRBJ2-1; D is undetermined. Per the germline V gene, CDR1 is LNHDA and CDR2 is SQIVND (reference sequence). CDR3 size: 15 residues. V was pared by 1 base and J by 8 bases, with 15 bases between. The CDR3 DNA follows: TGTGCCAGTAGTATAGGCGGTGGGTCGCTGGATGAGCAGTTCTTC. This encodes CASSIGGGSLDEQFF.

The chain employs TRBV10-3 and TRBJ2-7; 10 nucleotides agree with TRBD1. The CDR3 consists of 13 residues. V lost 9 bases and J lost 5; bases outside the gene matches: 7. CDR1 and CDR2 from the germline V gene are ENHRY and SYGVKD. CDR3 sequence: CAIWTGGGHEQYF. The DNA of the CDR3 is TGTGCCATTTGGACAGGGGGTGGGCACGAGCAGTACTTC.

The rearrangement links TRBV7-8 to TRBJ2-3; TRBD2 is a possible D gene (5 bases). Per germline, CDR1 SGHVS and CDR2 FQNEAQ. There are 15 residues in the CDR3. With 7 bases removed from V and 0 bases from J, the gap between germline ends came to 14 bases. The CDR3 DNA is TGTGCCAGCAAAAAGGACGGACTGAGCACAGATACGCAGTATTTT. Translation gives CASKKDGLSTDTQYF. Together with reference TRBV7-8 and TRBJ2-3, the CDR3 gives the full variable domain: GAGVSQSPRYKVAKRGQDVALRCDPISGHVSLFWYQQALGQGPEFLTYFQNEAQLDKSGLPSDRFFAERPEGSVSTLKIQRTQQEDSAVYLCASKKDGLSTDTQYFGPGTRLTVL.

The V and J genes are TRBV4-3 and TRBJ2-1; 10 positions agree with TRBD2. CDR3 length equals 15 residues. V shed 0 bases and J 8 bases; nucleotides not matched to a gene: 4. Germline CDR1 and CDR2: LGHNA and YSLEER. The CDR3 bases are TGCGCCAGCAGCCAAGAACTAGCGGGAACCCATGAGCAGTTCTTC. It encodes CASSQELAGTHEQFF.

This clone showed up just once. V and J are TRBV29-1 and TRBJ2-1, with TRBD1 matching over 10 bases. V gave up 4 bases and J gave up 4 bases; unmatched junction bases: 1. The CDR3 has 13 residues. Germline lookup yields CDR1 SQVTM and CDR2 ANQGSEA. The CDR3 reads CSVGTGGYNEQFF. CDR3 bases: TGCAGCGTTGGGACAGGGGGGTACAATGAGCAGTTCTTC.

This chain joins TRBV11-1 and TRBJ2-2; 8 bases match TRBD1. CDR3 length: 15 residues. With 5 bases clipped from V and 4 bases from J, the junction kept 6 bases outside the gene matches. In germline, CDR1 is SGHAT, CDR2 FQDESV (reference sequence). The DNA for the CDR3 is TGTGCCAGCAGCCAGGACAGGGTTGGCACCGGGGAGCTGTTTTTT. Translation: CASSQDRVGTGELFF.

The gene calls are TRBV2 and TRBJ1-5, with 10 bases aligning to TRBD1. With 4 bases clipped from V and 7 bases from J, the junction kept 4 bases outside the gene matches. CDR1 and CDR2 (germline): SNHLY, FYNNEI. CDR3 length equals 14 residues. The DNA for the CDR3 is TGTGCCAGCAGTGGGGGGACAGGGGTACAGCCCCAGCATTTT. Its translation is CASSGGTGVQPQHF.

The V and J genes are TRBV7-9 and TRBJ2-7, with 8 bases matching TRBD2. CDR1 and CDR2 from the germline V gene are SEHNR and FQNEAQ (reference sequence). CDR3 length equals 16 residues. The trim removed 5 bases at V and 0 bases at J, leaving 9 bases unmatched. CDR3 bases: TGTGCCAGCAGCATAATAGCGGGGTCCAGCTCCTACGAGCAGTACTTC. Translation gives CASSIIAGSSSYEQYF.

The genes are TRBV5-3 and TRBJ2-3; TRBD2 aligns across 11 bases. TRBV5-3 belongs to the ORF category, with a function that is uncertain. V dropped 4 bases and J dropped 4; count of bases not matched to a gene: 11. CDR3 length: 17 amino acids. This chain's CDR3 is CARSRTPGLAVPDTQYF. The CDR3, as DNA: TGTGCCAGAAGCCGCACCCCGGGACTAGCGGTGCCAGATACGCAGTATTTT.

The chain uses TRBV4-3 and TRBJ2-1, with D perhaps TRBD2 (6 bases). CDR3 size: 13 residues. The ends were cut back, 0 bases at V and 7 bases at J, with 7 bases in the middle. The germline gives CDR1 LGHNA, CDR2 YSLEER. In DNA form, the CDR3 reads TGCGCCAGCAGCCAAGATAGCGGAAATGAGCAGTTCTTC. Translating it yields CASSQDSGNEQFF.

This rearrangement joins TRBV10-3 to TRBJ2-5, with 15 bases identical to TRBD2. V dropped 4 bases and J dropped 2; count of bases not matched to a gene: 2. This CDR3 contains 16 residues. CDR1 and CDR2 from the germline V gene are ENHRY and SYGVKD. CDR3 loop: CAISVGTSGRQETQYF. The CDR3, as DNA: TGTGCCATCAGTGTGGGGACTAGCGGGAGGCAAGAGACCCAGTACTTC.

This rearrangement joins TRBV19 to TRBJ2-1, with D possibly matching TRBD1 (7 bases). The V end lost 3 bases, the J end lost 1 base, and 10 bases lay between the germline ends. CDR3 size: 15 residues. Germline CDR1 and CDR2: LNHDA and SQIVND (reference sequence). In nucleotides, the CDR3 is TGTGCCAGTAGTATCAGGGGGGTGTCCTACAATGAGCAGTTCTTC. It specifies CASSIRGVSYNEQFF.

The chain is built from TRBV6-6 and TRBJ2-1, with 7 bases that match TRBD2. V lost 6 bases, J lost 9 bases, and 5 bases stayed unmatched. This CDR3 is 12 amino acids long. Germline CDR1 MNHNY, CDR2 SVGAGI (reference sequence). The CDR3 protein is CASRTTSLEQFF. The CDR3 nucleotides are TGTGCCAGCAGAACGACTAGCCTTGAGCAGTTCTTC.

The chain employs TRBV4-1 and TRBJ1-2, with D perhaps TRBD1 (6 bases). The CDR3 contains 14 residues. V was cut by 8 bases and J by 0 bases, with 13 bases left in between. Germline loops: CDR1 MGHRA, CDR2 YSYEKL. The CDR3 sequence: CASLAGAPNYGYTF. The CDR3 DNA follows: TGCGCCAGCTTGGCAGGGGCGCCTAACTATGGCTACACCTTC.

V usage is TRBV4-3 and J usage is TRBJ1-6, with no clear D. The CDR3 runs 16 residues. The V end was cut by 0 bases, the J end by 6 bases, with 12 bases between. From germline, CDR1 is LGHNA and CDR2 YSLEER. For the CDR3, the DNA is TGCGCCAGCAGCCAAGATGCGAACAGCATTAATTCACCCCTCCACTTT. This codes for CASSQDANSINSPLHF.

The chain carries TRBV27 and TRBJ2-7; 8 nucleotides line up with TRBD1. CDR3 size: 16 residues. The junction had 16 bases not matched to a gene; V was cut back by 5 bases and J by 7 bases. Germline V gene lookup returns CDR1 MNHEY and CDR2 SMNVEV (reference sequence). As DNA, the CDR3 is TGTGCCAGCAGTACCGACTGGACAGGGCACCCTAGGGAGCAGTACTTC. Encoded protein: CASSTDWTGHPREQYF.